This TCR beta chain was found in a study of blood T cell repertoires in COVID-19. This CDR3 contains 15 residues. The germline V gene has CDR1 SGHKS and CDR2 YYEKEE (reference sequence). The J segment lost 4 bases and the V segment lost 0 bases, leaving 2 bases of the junction unmatched. The repertoire was sequenced with immunoSEQ multiplex PCR; TCRdb's copy has only in-frame clones and lacks some. The sample records 30,000 to 35,000 clones, 75% to 90% being singletons. This receptor was identified in a human donor with acute or convalescent COVID-19. The donor label of this sample is uncertain. The sequenced material came from peripheral blood. The rearrangement uses TRBV5-5 and TRBJ1-3; 9 bases are a match to TRBD1. The CDR3 region has the DNA TGTGCCAGCAGCTTGGGACAGGGGGAAGGAAACACCATATATTTT. Translating it yields CASSLGQGEGNTIYF.